These 2 T cell receptor beta chains came from one sample sequenced in a study of cytomegalovirus exposure and HLA in healthy donors (TCRdb year 2017). The library was built by means of the immunoSEQ multiplex PCR assay. A mixture of 60 forward primers for TCR Vbeta segments and 13 reverse primers for TCR Jbeta segments was used in the multiplex PCR. The table was pulled from immuneACCESS by TCRdb, which kept in-frame rearrangements only. Such tables lose some clones; where checked, under half of the loss comes from unresolved V genes, and the rest has no known cause. This sample gives around 85,000 clones in total; 74% of them show up just once. More than 20% of the sample is held by the ten biggest clonotypes. The sample taken for sequencing was PBMCs. These receptors were taken from a man younger than 40 in good health and CMV-seropositive.

V is TRBV4-1 and J is TRBJ1-2, with TRBD1 matching 7 bases. V dropped 4 bases and J dropped 8; count of bases not matched to a gene: 13. The germline V gene has CDR1 MGHRA and CDR2 YSYEKL. The CDR3 spans 15 residues. CDR3 amino acids: CASSPSRSQGRGYTF. In DNA form, the CDR3 reads TGCGCCAGCAGCCCGTCCCGTTCACAGGGGCGAGGCTACACCTTC.

CDR3 amino acids: CASSLGRGQPQHF. CDR3 in DNA: TGTGCCAGCAGCCTGGGGCGGGGTCAGCCCCAGCATTTT. V gene TRBV11-1 combines with J gene TRBJ1-5, with D tentatively TRBD1 (5 bases). Germline V gene lookup returns CDR1 SGHAT and CDR2 FQDESV (reference sequence). Trimming removed 5 bases from V and 6 bases from J, with 11 bases in between. This CDR3 has 13 amino acids.